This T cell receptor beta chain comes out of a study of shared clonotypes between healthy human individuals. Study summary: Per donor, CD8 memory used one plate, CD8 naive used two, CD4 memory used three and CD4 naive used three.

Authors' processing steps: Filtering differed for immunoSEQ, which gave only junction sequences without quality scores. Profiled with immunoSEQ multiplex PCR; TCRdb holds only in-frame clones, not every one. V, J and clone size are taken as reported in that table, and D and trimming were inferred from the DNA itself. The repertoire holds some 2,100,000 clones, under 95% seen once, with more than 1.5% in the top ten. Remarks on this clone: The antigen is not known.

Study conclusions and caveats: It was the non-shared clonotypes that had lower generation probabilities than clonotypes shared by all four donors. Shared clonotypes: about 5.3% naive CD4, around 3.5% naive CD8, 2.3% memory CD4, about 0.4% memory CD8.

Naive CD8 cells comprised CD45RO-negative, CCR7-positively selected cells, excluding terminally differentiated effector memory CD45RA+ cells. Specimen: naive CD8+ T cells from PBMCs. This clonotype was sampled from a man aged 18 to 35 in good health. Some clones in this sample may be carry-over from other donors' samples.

The DNA of the CDR3 is TGCGCCAGCAGCCCCCCAGGGGCCTACGAGCAGTACTTC. It codes for CASSPPGAYEQYF. This chain joins TRBV5-1 and TRBJ2-7, with a tentative D call TRBD1 (6 bases). Germline V gene data show CDR1 as SGHRS and CDR2 as YFSETQ. This CDR3 spans 13 amino acids. V was cut by 4 bases and J by 2 bases, with 10 bases left in between.